This TCR beta chain was observed in a study of blood T cell repertoires in COVID-19. The wider study: The origin of the acute and convalescent COVID-19 samples was the United States, Italy and Spain. Sources were T cells, B-cell-depleted T cells, or PBMCs; the material itself was cDNA or gDNA.

Assignments of participants to cohorts depended upon their own reported clinical history. Germline CDR1 and CDR2: SGHTA and FQGNSA. This CDR3 comprises 15 residues. Trimming at V came to 3 bases and at J to 1 base, leaving 4 bases not matched to a gene. Data came from immunoSEQ multiplex PCR; TCRdb stores just in-frame clones and leaves some out. The sample lists approximately 330,000 clones, 80% to 90% occurring once. The receptor's source is a woman aged 40 to 49 with acute COVID-19. Material: PBMCs or T cells enriched from blood (not recorded which). The chain carries TRBV7-2 and TRBJ2-3; 7 nucleotides line up with TRBD1. CDR3 sequence: CASSFDRVRTDTQYF. CDR3 DNA: TGTGCCAGCAGCTTTGACAGGGTACGCACAGATACGCAGTATTTT.